This T cell receptor (beta chain) emerged from a study of T cell clonotyping in hematopoietic cell transplantation. The study's findings and limits: Graft donor and pretransplant recipient Inverse Simpson Index values predicted broader posttransplant TCR diversity. Few recipient clonotypes overlapped donors; over 97% were de novo at given depth.

The CDR3 loop spans 15 amino acids. The V gene lost 5 bases and the J gene lost 7 bases, with 18 bases spanning the gap. The germline gives CDR1 MDHEN, CDR2 SYDVKM. Here immunoSEQ multiplex PCR was the method, and the copy in TCRdb shows in-frame clones only, minus some. The sample includes 3,500 to 5,500 clones, just under 70% of them seen just once. In its sample, this clone ranks as medium-sized (0.01 to 0.1%). Its target is unknown. The material sequenced was PBMCs, taken 100 days after allogeneic stem cell transplant. This TCR derives from a male patient between 60 and 69 years old who had an allogeneic stem cell transplant, so the T cells may come from the graft donor. Some clones in this sample may be carry-over from other donors' samples. The chain joins TRBV28 to TRBJ2-1; D perhaps matches TRBD1 (6 bases). Here the CDR3 reads CASSLSGVLWNEQFF. The CDR3 DNA sequence: TGTGCCAGCAGTCTCTCAGGGGTTCTGTGGAATGAGCAGTTCTTC.